The following is a TCR beta chain sequence with its context. Its target is not known. This sample is drawn from a study of cytomegalovirus exposure and HLA in healthy donors. On the study more broadly: Some 85 million unique TCRs, all from HLA-typed donors, were included in an early release of the data. Study observations and caveats: There were three CMV-associated chains whose specificity for CMV antigens was confirmed in vitro.

V was trimmed by 4 bases and J by 8 bases, leaving 11 bases between them. The V gene's germline CDR1 is MNHEY and CDR2 SVGAGI. The CDR3 extends over 12 amino acids. PCR amplification relied on 60 Vbeta primers (plus 13 Jbeta primers). The method was immunoSEQ multiplex PCR; TCRdb's version includes in-frame clones alone and lacks a portion of them. This sample's table has roughly 42,000 clones. Sequenced input: PBMCs. This clonotype originated in a man aged 25-45 years in good health and CMV-seronegative. The rearrangement uses TRBV6-5 and TRBJ1-1; no clear D gene. CDR3 protein: CASSSVGGEAFF. CDR3 coding DNA: TGTGCCAGCAGTTCCGTGGGAGGGGAAGCTTTCTTT.